This entry lists 23 T cell receptor beta chains sequenced from one sample in a study of STAT5B mutations in CD4+ large granular lymphocyte leukemia. Data came from immunoSEQ multiplex PCR; TCRdb stores just in-frame clones and leaves some out. The sample includes about 32,000 clones, 70% to 90% seen only once; the top ten take about 4.5%. The sequencing sample was made of CD4+ T cells from blood buffy coats. The receptors originated from a human donor in good health.

CDR3 bases: TGTGCCAGCAGCTTAGTTTTGTCGGGTGAGCAGTTCTTC. This codes for CASSLVLSGEQFF. The chain links TRBV7-8 to TRBJ2-1, with D unclear. Trimming took off 1 base at V and 9 bases at J, with 10 bases between the two ends. There are 13 residues in the CDR3. Germline V gene lookup returns CDR1 SGHVS and CDR2 FQNEAQ.

The chain employs TRBV4-3 and TRBJ2-1; 9 bases are a match to TRBD2. CDR1 is LGHNA and CDR2 is YSLEER in the germline V gene. The junction had 3 bases not matched to a gene; V was cut back by 1 base and J by 8 bases. The CDR3 is made up of 14 amino acids. The CDR3 spells CASSQGGRVYEQFF. DNA of the CDR3: TGCGCCAGCAGCCAAGGCGGGAGGGTGTATGAGCAGTTCTTC.

The CDR3, as DNA: TGTGCCAGTAGTACCCAAGGGCGACGGATCCATCCCTCTGGCTACACCTTC. Translation gives CASSTQGRRIHPSGYTF. The rearrangement links TRBV19 to TRBJ1-2; D unclear. From germline, CDR1 is LNHDA and CDR2 SQIVND (reference sequence). CDR3 length equals 17 residues. The V end was cut by 4 bases, the J end by 7 bases, with 25 bases between.

In DNA form, the CDR3 reads TGTGCCAGCAGTACCGATGAGGATACGCAGTATTTT. Residues: CASSTDEDTQYF. The gene calls are TRBV7-2 and TRBJ2-3; unclear D gene. The CDR3 has 12 amino acids. Deletions cut 6 bases from V and 6 bases from J, with 10 bases between. Germline V lookup: CDR1 SGHTA, CDR2 FQGNSA.

The chain employs TRBV19 and TRBJ1-1, with 8 positions matching TRBD1. CDR1 and CDR2 (germline): LNHDA, SQIVND (reference sequence). J gave up 6 bases and V 4 bases, and 13 bases lay outside the gene matches. The CDR3 consists of 16 residues. The CDR3 protein is CASSTRTGKGGAEAFF. The CDR3 bases are TGTGCCAGTAGTACCCGGACAGGGAAGGGTGGGGCTGAAGCTTTCTTT.

The V gene is TRBV28, the J gene TRBJ1-5; D call uncertain. Germline lookup yields CDR1 MDHEN and CDR2 SYDVKM. Trimming pared 4 bases from V and 0 bases from J, leaving 1 base between. The CDR3 has 12 residues. DNA of the CDR3: TGTGCCAGCAGTTATAGCAATCAGCCCCAGCATTTT. Amino acid sequence: CASSYSNQPQHF.

The V and J genes are TRBV6-1 and TRBJ1-1; D uncertain. Trimming stripped 4 bases from V and 8 bases from J, with 8 bases between. Germline lookup yields CDR1 MNHNS and CDR2 SASEGT. This CDR3 has 11 residues. In DNA form, the CDR3 reads TGTGCCAGCAGTGTCGGGATCGAAGCTTTCTTT. The encoded protein is CASSVGIEAFF.

This chain uses TRBV18 with TRBJ1-2; 7 bases line up with TRBD1. The CDR3 has 14 residues. In germline, CDR1 is KGHSH, CDR2 LQKENI. The V segment lost 8 bases and the J segment 6 bases; nucleotides outside the gene matches: 12. Here the CDR3 reads CASPLQGRGDGYTF. CDR3 nucleotide sequence: TGTGCCAGCCCGCTACAGGGGAGAGGGGATGGCTACACCTTC.

The chain combines TRBV30 with TRBJ1-1; a possible D gene is TRBD1 (5 bases). Trimming took 0 bases from V and 5 from J, leaving 7 bases between them. CDR1 is GTSNPN and CDR2 is SVGIG in the germline V gene (reference sequence). CDR3 size: 12 residues. The CDR3, as DNA: TGTGCCTGGAGTGTAGGGGAAACTGAAGCTTTCTTT. Amino acid sequence: CAWSVGETEAFF. Filled out from reference TRBV30 and TRBJ1-1, the complete variable domain reads SQTIHQWPATLVQPVGSPLSLECTVEGTSNPNLYWYRQAAGRGLQLLFYSVGIGQISSEVPQNLSASRPQDRQFILSSKKLLLSDSGFYLCAWSVGETEAFFGQGTRLTVV.

The chain couples TRBV7-2 to TRBJ2-2; 8 bases are shared with TRBD2. Germline V lookup: CDR1 SGHTA, CDR2 FQGNSA. This CDR3 contains 14 residues. Trimming at V came to 7 bases and at J to 0 bases, leaving 1 base not matched to a gene. CDR3 sequence (DNA): TGTGCCAGCACGGGAGGGCCGAACACCGGGGAGCTGTTTTTT. It yields the protein CASTGGPNTGELFF.

This clone came up a few times. CDR3 region: CASSHRRSGQGNQPQHF. As DNA, the CDR3 is TGTGCCAGCAGCCACCGACGGTCGGGGCAGGGCAATCAGCCCCAGCATTTT. The genes are TRBV4-2 and TRBJ1-5; D might be TRBD1 (5 bases). From germline, CDR1 is LGHNA and CDR2 YNFKEQ. Trimming left V 3 bases short and J 2 bases short, with 17 bases between. The CDR3 is made up of 17 amino acids.

This clone occurred a few times. The chain links TRBV28 to TRBJ2-1; D call uncertain. V was pared by 3 bases and J by 10 bases, with 7 bases between. Germline V CDR1 and CDR2: MDHEN, SYDVKM. The CDR3 has 11 amino acids. The CDR3 DNA follows: TGTGCCAGCAGTTTGACCCGGGAGCAGTTCTTC. Its protein product is CASSLTREQFF.

The chain links TRBV28 to TRBJ1-2; 9 positions agree with TRBD1. Germline assignment: CDR1 MDHEN and CDR2 SYDVKM. Trimming cost V 2 bases and J 8 bases; bases outside gene matches: 6. This CDR3 is 14 amino acids long. CDR3 region: CASSLEQGAQGYTF. The CDR3 DNA follows: TGTGCCAGCAGTTTAGAACAGGGGGCGCAAGGCTACACCTTC.

The chain joins TRBV10-3 to TRBJ2-7; 12 positions match TRBD2. The J segment lost 7 bases and the V segment lost 0 bases, leaving 10 bases of the junction unmatched. This CDR3 comprises 17 residues. Per the germline V gene, CDR1 is ENHRY and CDR2 is SYGVKD. The CDR3 is CAISESERLAGAGEQYF. CDR3 bases: TGTGCCATCAGTGAGTCTGAAAGACTAGCGGGAGCGGGAGAGCAGTACTTC.

V gene TRBV7-7 combines with J gene TRBJ2-2, with 8 bases identical to TRBD1. The CDR3 is 17 residues long. The ends lost 6 bases at V and 1 base at J; junction bases unmatched: 10. CDR1 and CDR2 from the germline V gene are SSHAT and FNYEAQ (reference sequence). CDR3 in DNA: TGTGCCAGCAGTCGAGCGACAGGGGCCATGAACACCGGGGAGCTGTTTTTT. It codes for CASSRATGAMNTGELFF.

The chain links TRBV28 to TRBJ2-2; 8 bases are shared with TRBD1. Germline trimming cut 6 bases from V and 1 base from J; bases unmatched to any gene: 4. In germline, CDR1 is MDHEN, CDR2 SYDVKM. CDR3 length equals 15 residues. The CDR3 region is CASRSRGRNTGELFF. DNA of the CDR3: TGTGCCAGCAGATCCAGGGGGCGGAACACCGGGGAGCTGTTTTTT.

The CDR3 spells CASSLRPPAVSRNEQFF. CDR3 sequence (DNA): TGTGCCAGCAGCTTACGTCCCCCAGCCGTTTCCCGTAATGAGCAGTTCTTC. V is TRBV7-9 and J is TRBJ2-1; D not certain. Trimming stripped 2 bases from V and 7 bases from J, with 21 bases between. Germline loops: CDR1 SEHNR, CDR2 FQNEAQ (reference sequence). The CDR3 totals 17 residues.

This chain links TRBV7-2 with TRBJ2-2, with D perhaps being TRBD1 or TRBD2 (5 bases each). This CDR3 region has 13 residues. The germline CDR1 and CDR2 sequences are SGHTA and FQGNSA. V lost 6 bases, J lost 6 bases, and 11 bases lay in between. CDR3 nucleotide sequence: TGTGCCAGCAGTAACAGGCGGGCCGGGGAGCTGTTTTTT. It yields the protein CASSNRRAGELFF.

The chain has TRBV28 and TRBJ1-1; TRBD1 matches at 12 bases. This CDR3 is 14 amino acids long. V was clipped by 6 bases and J by 8 bases; unmatched bases: 7. Germline CDR1 reads MDHEN; CDR2 reads SYDVKM. CDR3 DNA sequence: TGTGCCAGCAGGACCGGGACAGGGGGCCAAGAAGCTTTCTTT. Its translation is CASRTGTGGQEAFF.

This clone was picked up one time. The V call is TRBV5-1, the J call TRBJ2-7, with TRBD2 matching over 11 bases. The germline CDR1 and CDR2 sequences are SGHRS and YFSETQ. Unmatched junction bases numbered 7, after V lost 3 bases and J lost 5 bases. This CDR3 is 15 amino acids long. Written as DNA, the CDR3 is TGCGCCAGCAGCTCCGGGACTAGCGGAGTCGACGAGCAGTACTTC. The encoded protein is CASSSGTSGVDEQYF.

V gene TRBV5-1 combines with J gene TRBJ1-5, with TRBD1 identical over 8 bases. Unmatched junction bases numbered 6, after V lost 0 bases and J lost 1 base. This CDR3 is built from 17 residues. CDR1 is SGHRS and CDR2 is YFSETQ in the germline V gene. The CDR3 sequence: CASSLGPTGGSNQPQHF. The CDR3 coding sequence is TGCGCCAGCAGCTTGGGGCCTACAGGGGGGAGCAATCAGCCCCAGCATTTT.

V and J are TRBV28 and TRBJ1-2; tentative D call: TRBD1 (5 bases). Trimming left V 1 base short and J 2 bases short, with 8 bases between. Germline V gene data show CDR1 as MDHEN and CDR2 as SYDVKM. The CDR3 consists of 14 residues. The CDR3 DNA is TGTGCCAGCAGTTTATCCGCAGGGAACTATGGCTACACCTTC. It encodes CASSLSAGNYGYTF.

The J gene is TRBJ2-7, the V gene TRBV28, with 10 bases lining up with TRBD2. With 2 bases clipped from V and 0 bases from J, the junction kept 4 bases outside the gene matches. The CDR3 length is 16 residues. CDR1 is MDHEN and CDR2 is SYDVKM in the germline V gene. The CDR3 loop is CASSLASSGSSYEQYF. The CDR3 DNA sequence: TGTGCCAGCAGTTTAGCTTCTAGCGGGAGCTCCTACGAGCAGTACTTC.